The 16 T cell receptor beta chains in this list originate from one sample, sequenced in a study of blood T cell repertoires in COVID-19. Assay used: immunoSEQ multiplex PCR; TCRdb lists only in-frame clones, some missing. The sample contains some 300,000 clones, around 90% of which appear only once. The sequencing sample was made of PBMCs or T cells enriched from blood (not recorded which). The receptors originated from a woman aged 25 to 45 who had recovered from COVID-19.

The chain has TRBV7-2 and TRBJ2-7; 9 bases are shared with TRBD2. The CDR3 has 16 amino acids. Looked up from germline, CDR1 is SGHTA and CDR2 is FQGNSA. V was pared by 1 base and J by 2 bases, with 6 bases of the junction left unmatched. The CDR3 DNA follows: TGTGCCAGCAGCTTAGGACGCGGGAGGGCCCCCTACGAGCAGTACTTC. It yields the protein CASSLGRGRAPYEQYF.

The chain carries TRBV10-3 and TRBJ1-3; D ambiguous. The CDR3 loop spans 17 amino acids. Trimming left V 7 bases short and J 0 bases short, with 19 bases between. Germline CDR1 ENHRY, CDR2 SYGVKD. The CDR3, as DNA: TGTGCCATCATGAGTCCCAGAGGTGAGAGCTCTGGAAACACCATATATTTT. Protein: CAIMSPRGESSGNTIYF.

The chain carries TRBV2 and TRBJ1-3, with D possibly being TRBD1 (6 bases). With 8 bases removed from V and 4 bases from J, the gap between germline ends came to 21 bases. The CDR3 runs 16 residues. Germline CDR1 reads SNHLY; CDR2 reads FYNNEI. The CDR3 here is CASRRFRGASGNTIYF. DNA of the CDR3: TGTGCCAGCCGTAGATTCCGGGGGGCGAGCGGAAACACCATATATTTT. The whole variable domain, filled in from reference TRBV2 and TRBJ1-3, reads EPEVTQTPSHQVTQMGQEVILRCVPISNHLYFYWYRQILGQKVEFLVSFYNNEISEKSEIFDDQFSVERPDGSNFTLKIRSTKLEDSAMYFCASRRFRGASGNTIYFGEGSWLTVV.

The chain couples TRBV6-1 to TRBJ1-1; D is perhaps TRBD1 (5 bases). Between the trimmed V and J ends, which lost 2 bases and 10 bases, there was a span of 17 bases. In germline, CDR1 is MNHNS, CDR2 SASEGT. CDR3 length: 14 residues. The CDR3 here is CASSERSRVVGAFF. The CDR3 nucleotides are TGTGCCAGCAGTGAAAGGAGCAGGGTTGTAGGAGCTTTCTTT.

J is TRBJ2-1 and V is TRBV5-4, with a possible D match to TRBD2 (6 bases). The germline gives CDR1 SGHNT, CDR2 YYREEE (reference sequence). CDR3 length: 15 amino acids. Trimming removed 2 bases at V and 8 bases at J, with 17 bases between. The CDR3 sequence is CASSFPGLSKDEQFF. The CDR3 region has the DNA TGTGCCAGCAGCTTCCCGGGACTTTCGAAGGATGAGCAGTTCTTC.

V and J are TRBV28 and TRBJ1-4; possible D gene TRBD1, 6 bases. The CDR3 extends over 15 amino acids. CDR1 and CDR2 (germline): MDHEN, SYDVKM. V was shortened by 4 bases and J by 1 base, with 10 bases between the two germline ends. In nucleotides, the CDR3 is TGTGCCAGCAGTTCCGAACAGGGAACTAATGAAAAACTGTTTTTT. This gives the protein CASSSEQGTNEKLFF.

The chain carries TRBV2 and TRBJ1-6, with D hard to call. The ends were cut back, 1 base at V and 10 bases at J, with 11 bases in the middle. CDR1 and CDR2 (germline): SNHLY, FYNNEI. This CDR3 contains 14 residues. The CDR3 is CASSEGAGWSPLHF. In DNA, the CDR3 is TGTGCCAGCAGTGAAGGGGCAGGTTGGTCACCCCTCCACTTT.

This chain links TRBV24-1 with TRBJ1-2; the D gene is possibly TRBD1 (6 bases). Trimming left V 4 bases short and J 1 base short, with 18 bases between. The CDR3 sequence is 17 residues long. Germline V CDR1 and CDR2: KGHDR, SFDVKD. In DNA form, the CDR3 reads TGTGCCACCAGTGACGCTAGACAGGAGGAGATTAACTATGGCTACACCTTC. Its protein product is CATSDARQEEINYGYTF.

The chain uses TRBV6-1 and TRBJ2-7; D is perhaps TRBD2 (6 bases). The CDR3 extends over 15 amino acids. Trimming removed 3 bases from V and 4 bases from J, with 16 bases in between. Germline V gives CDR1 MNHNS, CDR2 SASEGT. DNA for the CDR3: TGTGCCAGCAGTGAGGTTGGCGGGACGTCTTACGAGCAGTACTTC. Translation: CASSEVGGTSYEQYF.

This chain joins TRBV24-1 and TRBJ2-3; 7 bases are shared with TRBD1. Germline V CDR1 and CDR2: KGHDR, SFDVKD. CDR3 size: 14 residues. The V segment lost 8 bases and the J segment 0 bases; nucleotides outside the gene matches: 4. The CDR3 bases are TGTGCCACCATGGGGACAGCGAGCACAGATACGCAGTATTTT. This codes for CATMGTASTDTQYF.

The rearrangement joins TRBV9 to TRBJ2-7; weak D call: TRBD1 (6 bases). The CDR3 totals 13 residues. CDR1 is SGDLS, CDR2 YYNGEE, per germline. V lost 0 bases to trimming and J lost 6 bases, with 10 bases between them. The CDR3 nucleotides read TGTGCCAGCAGCGTAGGAGGGGGTCCCGAGCAGTACTTC. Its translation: CASSVGGGPEQYF.

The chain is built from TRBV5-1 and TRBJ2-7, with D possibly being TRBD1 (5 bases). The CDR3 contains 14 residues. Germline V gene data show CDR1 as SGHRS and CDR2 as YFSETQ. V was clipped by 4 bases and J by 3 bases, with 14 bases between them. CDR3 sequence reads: CASSESDTVYEQYF. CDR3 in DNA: TGCGCCAGCAGCGAGTCGGACACAGTCTACGAGCAGTACTTC.

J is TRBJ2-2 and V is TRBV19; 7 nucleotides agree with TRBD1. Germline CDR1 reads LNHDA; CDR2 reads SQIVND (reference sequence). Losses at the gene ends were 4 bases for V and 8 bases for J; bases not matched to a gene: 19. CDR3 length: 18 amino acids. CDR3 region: CASSKGSVETGFSGELFF. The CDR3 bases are TGTGCCAGTAGTAAGGGGAGTGTCGAGACAGGGTTTAGTGGGGAGCTGTTTTTT.

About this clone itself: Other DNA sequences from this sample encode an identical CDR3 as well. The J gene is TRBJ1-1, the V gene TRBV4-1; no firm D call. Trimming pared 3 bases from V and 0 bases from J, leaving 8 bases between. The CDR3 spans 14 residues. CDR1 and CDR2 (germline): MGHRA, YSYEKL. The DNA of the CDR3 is TGCGCCAGCAGCCAGGGCCAGCTGAACACTGAAGCTTTCTTT. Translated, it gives CASSQGQLNTEAFF.

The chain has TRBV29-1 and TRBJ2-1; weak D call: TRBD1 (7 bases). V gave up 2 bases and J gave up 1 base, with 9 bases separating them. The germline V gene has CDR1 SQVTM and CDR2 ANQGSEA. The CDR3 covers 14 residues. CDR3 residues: CSVESGGSYNEQFF. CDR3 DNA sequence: TGCAGCGTTGAATCAGGGGGGTCCTACAATGAGCAGTTCTTC.

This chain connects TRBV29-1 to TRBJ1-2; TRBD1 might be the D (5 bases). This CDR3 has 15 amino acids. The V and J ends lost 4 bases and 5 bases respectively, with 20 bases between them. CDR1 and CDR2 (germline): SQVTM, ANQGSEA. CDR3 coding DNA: TGCAGCGTTGTGTGGAGAAGAGACAGCGCTTATGGCTACACCTTC. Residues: CSVVWRRDSAYGYTF.